The clone carrying this TCR beta chain has just a few counts. Its antigen is unidentified. Assay used: immunoSEQ multiplex PCR; TCRdb lists only in-frame clones, some missing. This sample carries roughly 25,000 clones, 73% of them seen once, and the ten largest clones take 15% to 20%. Germline CDR1 reads SGHTA; CDR2 reads FQGTGA. This CDR3 comprises 13 residues. V lost 5 bases to trimming and J lost 6 bases, with 12 bases between them. These data are taken from a study of OX40 agonist ivuxolimab in advanced cancers. Study-wide findings and caveats: Expansion of clones was among the lowest in partial responders at 0.1-3.0 mg/kg. CD4+ and CD8+ blood T cells expanded clonally by week 6 at 0.1 to 3.0 mg/kg.

The receptor was isolated from an adult with an advanced solid tumor such as melanoma, head and neck, liver or kidney cancer. Specimen: CD4+ or CD8+ T cells sorted from blood, collected in a trial of the OX40 agonist ivuxolimab. This rearrangement joins TRBV7-3 to TRBJ2-3; D gene uncertain. CDR3 sequence reads: CASSPWGRDTQYF. In nucleotides, the CDR3 is TGTGCCAGCAGCCCATGGGGAAGGGATACGCAGTATTTT.